The clone carrying this TCR beta chain was recorded a few times. The germline gives CDR1 SGDLS, CDR2 YYNGEE. V was cut by 4 bases and J by 7 bases, with 11 bases left in between. The CDR3 contains 12 residues. TCRdb reanalysed the RT-PCR reads using MiXCR and keeps one entry per CDR3 protein. This table holds roughly 200,000 distinct CDR3 sequences, around 41% found once. The data originate from a study of patients and donors after allogeneic stem cell transplantation. The source is a human donor who was either an allogeneic HSCT recipient or a stem cell or donor lymphocyte infusion donor (not recorded which). It is not recorded whose cells these are; they may come from a transplant donor. This chain uses TRBV9 with TRBJ1-2; D is uncertain. Specimen: blood, either unsorted or a sorted T cell fraction (not recorded which). The CDR3 is CASSSSGFGYTF. CDR3 sequence (DNA): TGTGCCAGCAGCTCCTCGGGATTTGGCTACACCTTC.